This entry features one T cell receptor beta chain sequence. The sample originates from a study of blood T cell repertoires in COVID-19. About the study: Italy, Spain and the United States were the sources of the convalescent and acute COVID-19 samples. Sources were T cells, B-cell-depleted T cells, or PBMCs; the material itself was cDNA or gDNA.

This CDR3 is built from 14 residues. The ends lost 5 bases at V and 3 bases at J; junction bases unmatched: 7. Germline V gene data show CDR1 as SGHVS and CDR2 as FQNEAQ. Original methodology: Amplification of reference gene primers was used by the study to estimate nucleated cell counts. Generated by immunoSEQ multiplex PCR, the TCRdb table keeps only in-frame clones and is missing some. The D gene and trimming were derived from the DNA, and the V and J assignments and clone size from that table. The table lists around 160,000 clones, 84% of them singletons. The gene calls are TRBV7-8 and TRBJ2-7, with 7 bases lining up with TRBD2. What was sequenced was peripheral blood. This TCR was recovered from a human donor in a cohort sampled during active COVID-19. The CDR3 sequence is CASSPRGFDYEQYF. CDR3 DNA sequence: TGTGCCAGCAGCCCGCGGGGGTTCGACTACGAGCAGTACTTC. Variable domain in full (rest from reference TRBV7-8 and TRBJ2-7): GAGVSQSPRYKVAKRGQDVALRCDPISGHVSLFWYQQALGQGPEFLTYFQNEAQLDKSGLPSDRFFAERPEGSVSTLKIQRTQQEDSAVYLCASSPRGFDYEQYFGPGTRLTVT.